The present T cell receptor (beta chain) was sequenced within a study of T-cell reconstitution after alpha-beta-depleted transplantation in children. There are a few counts of this clonotype. Unique molecular identifiers were incorporated into the prepared TCRbeta library. TCRdb independently ran MiXCR on the PCR reads; one entry per CDR3 protein. The data show hundreds of thousands of distinct CDR3 sequences, 16% seen once. CDR1 is SGHTA, CDR2 FQGNSA, per germline. Deletions cut 7 bases from V and 0 bases from J, with 12 bases between. There are 15 residues in the CDR3. This rearrangement joins TRBV7-2 to TRBJ2-2, with D tentatively TRBD1 (6 bases). This clonotype was obtained from a human donor who donated a stem cell graft to a child with acute myeloid leukemia. This sample comprised PBMCs from the stem cell graft donor, obtained from the stem cell graft. In nucleotides, the CDR3 is TGTGCCAGCAAGGGGCAGGGGACGAACACCGGGGAGCTGTTTTTT. Its translation is CASKGQGTNTGELFF.